These 17 T cell receptor beta chains originate from one sample sequenced in a study of tumor-infiltrating lymphocytes in primary liver carcinoma. In addition to blood RNA drawn from unsorted whole blood, germline DNA was extracted. Using a constant-region primer together with ProtoScript II reverse transcriptase, TCR beta cDNA was made from roughly 500 ng of total RNA. For TCR beta, libraries were produced by three nested multiplex PCR rounds using slightly modified ARM-PCR. A C-beta reverse primer was combined with TRBV1-TRBV30 forward primers in the first two PCR rounds, and each round had around 11 cycles. TCRdb re-analysed the multiplex PCR reads in MiXCR, keeping a single row per CDR3 protein. Of about 330,000 distinct CDR3 sequences in the sample, approximately 64% were seen once. Sequencing was carried out using peripheral blood. Receptors originate from a man aged 40-50 years with primary liver carcinoma and hepatitis B virus infection.

Concerning this clonotype: This may arise from a read error, as a much more abundant clone is one base away. The rearrangement uses TRBV6-1 and TRBJ2-7; D may correspond to TRBD1 or TRBD2 (5 bases each). Germline CDR1 reads MNHNS; CDR2 reads SASEGT. The CDR3 contains 14 residues. In DNA, the CDR3 is TGTGGCAGCAGCCACCGGGACGGCCTCTACGAGCAGTACTTC. Its translation: CGSSHRDGLYEQYF.

As to this clonotype: One base away lies a much larger clone, so this may be a sequencing read error. This chain links TRBV29-1 with TRBJ1-1; weak D call: TRBD1 (5 bases). Germline V gives CDR1 SQVTM, CDR2 ANQGSEA. CDR3 length: 15 amino acids. Written as DNA, the CDR3 is TGCATCGTTGAAGTGAAGGGGCGGGAGAAGATTGAAGCTTTCTTT. This gives the protein CIVEVKGREKIEAFF.

A note on this clonotype: A read error may be the cause here, since a much bigger clone is one base away. The gene calls are TRBV6-6 and TRBJ2-7; D not certain. In germline, CDR1 is MNHNY, CDR2 SVGAGI (reference sequence). The CDR3 runs 13 residues. Trimming removed 10 bases from V and 0 bases from J, with 13 bases in between. This CDR3 is CATTTVCSYEQYF. The CDR3 nucleotides are TGTGCCACTACGACGGTGTGCTCCTACGAGCAGTACTTC.

The chain combines TRBV10-2 with TRBJ2-7; D is ambiguous. The germline CDR1 and CDR2 sequences are WSHSY and SAAADI. CDR3 length equals 12 residues. The V end was cut by 8 bases, the J end by 9 bases, with 17 bases between. The CDR3 protein is CASAHYPDGQYF. CDR3 in DNA: TGCGCCAGCGCGCACTATCCTGACGGGCAGTACTTC.

This clonotype was observed once. Germline and junction disagree at one end, which may indicate a read error. The V call is TRBV6-1, the J call TRBJ1-1; D perhaps matches TRBD1 (5 bases). The CDR3 contains 15 residues. Germline CDR1 is MNHNS and CDR2 is SASEGT. The CDR3 sequence: CASSPWGILNIEAFF. CDR3 DNA: TGTGCCAGCAGTCCATGGGGCATCTTGAACATTGAAGCTTTCTTT.

Note on this clonotype: Germline and junction disagree at one end, which may indicate a read error. The V call is TRBV6-6, the J call TRBJ1-6; 7 nucleotides agree with TRBD1. The CDR3 extends over 14 amino acids. Germline values: CDR1 MNHNY, CDR2 SVGAGI (reference sequence). This CDR3 reads CGSSLDRSSSPLHF. The CDR3 DNA sequence: TGTGGCAGCAGTTTGGACAGGAGTAGTTCACCCCTCCACTTT.

At least ten counts were recorded for this clonotype. The CDR3, as DNA: TGCGCCAGCAGCATGGGACTGGGGGTAATGGATGAGCAGTTCTTC. This encodes CASSMGLGVMDEQFF. The V and J genes are TRBV10-2 and TRBJ2-1; maybe TRBD2 (6 bases). V lost 6 bases and J lost 8, with 20 bases in between. The CDR3 spans 15 residues. The V gene's germline CDR1 is WSHSY and CDR2 SAAADI.

This clonotype was detected a few times. Since a much larger clone is just one base distant, this may be a read error. CDR3 residues: CASSSGNNEQFF. The CDR3 region has the DNA TGTGCCAGCAGCTCCGGAAACAATGAGCAGTTCTTC. This sequence joins TRBV6-2 or TRBV6-3 and TRBJ2-1; D uncertain. CDR1 and CDR2 from the germline V gene are MNHEY and SVGEGT. V gave up 6 bases and J gave up 5 bases, with 8 bases separating them. This CDR3 is built from 12 residues.

As to this clonotype: Because it lacks the conserved phenylalanine or tryptophan at the end, this CDR3 is likely a read error. The chain carries TRBV11-2 and TRBJ2-7; D is possibly TRBD1 or TRBD2 (6 bases each). This CDR3 is built from 14 residues. With 6 bases removed from V and 7 bases from J, the gap between germline ends came to 19 bases. Germline V lookup: CDR1 SGHAT, CDR2 FQNNGV. The CDR3 nucleotides are TGTGCCAGCAGTACCCCGACAGGCCGGGGGGAGCAGTACTTA. This sequence encodes CASSTPTGRGEQYL.

This clonotype came up a few times. This rearrangement joins TRBV5-5 to TRBJ2-7; no definite D call. V was pared by 0 bases and J by 0 bases, with 10 bases between. Looked up from germline, CDR1 is SGHKS and CDR2 is YYEKEE (reference sequence). The CDR3 is 15 amino acids. The CDR3 loop is CASSLAFGDSYEQYF. The CDR3 region has the DNA TGTGCCAGCAGCTTGGCCTTCGGAGACTCCTACGAGCAGTACTTC. Together with reference TRBV5-5 and TRBJ2-7, the CDR3 gives the full variable domain: DAGVTQSPTHLIKTRGQQVTLRCSPISGHKSVSWYQQVLGQGPQFIFQYYEKEERGRGNFPDRFSARQFPNYSSELNVNALLLGDSALYLCASSLAFGDSYEQYFGPGTRLTVT.

Concerning this clonotype: This clone may be a read error of a much larger clone one base away. This chain uses TRBV6-6 with TRBJ2-7, with 8 bases identical to TRBD2. V was clipped by 5 bases and J by 3 bases; unmatched bases: 9. There are 15 residues in the CDR3. Germline V lookup: CDR1 MNHNY, CDR2 SVGAGI (reference sequence). The chain's CDR3 is CASSHLREEYYEQYF. CDR3 nucleotide sequence: TGTGCCAGCAGTCACTTGCGGGAGGAGTACTACGAGCAGTACTTC.

This chain links TRBV12-3 or TRBV12-4 with TRBJ2-2, with TRBD1 identical over 10 bases. V was clipped by 6 bases and J by 4 bases; unmatched bases: 5. CDR3 size: 15 residues. Here the CDR3 reads CASRAGTGVTGELFF. CDR3 coding DNA: TGTGCCAGCAGAGCCGGGACAGGGGTCACCGGGGAGCTGTTTTTT.

A word on this clonotype: One junction end does not reproduce the germline sequence, and a read error may be involved. The rearrangement joins TRBV4-1 to TRBJ2-7, with 8 bases lining up with TRBD1. The CDR3 has 16 amino acids. The germline V gene encodes CDR1 MGHRA and CDR2 YSYEKL. CDR3 loop: CASSQMGQAYSYDQYF. CDR3 nucleotides: TGCGCCAGCAGCCAGATGGGACAGGCTTACTCCTACGATCAGTACTTC.

The rearrangement joins TRBV5-1 to TRBJ2-5; D gene uncertain. CDR3 length equals 13 residues. The germline V gene has CDR1 SGHRS and CDR2 YFSETQ. V lost 4 bases to trimming and J lost 5 bases, with 12 bases between them. The CDR3 here is CASSEDVRETQYF. The DNA of the CDR3 is TGCGCCAGCAGCGAGGACGTCCGGGAGACCCAGTACTTC.

The gene calls are TRBV7-6 and TRBJ1-6; no clear D. Deletions cut 5 bases from V and 4 bases from J, with 12 bases between. Per the germline V gene, CDR1 is SGHVS and CDR2 is FNYEAQ. The CDR3 spans 15 residues. CDR3 loop: CASSGESSYNSPLHF. CDR3 coding DNA: TGTGCCAGCAGCGGCGAGAGCTCTTATAATTCACCCCTCCACTTT.

About this clonotype itself: With a much larger clone just one base away, this may be a read error. J is TRBJ2-5 and V is TRBV10-3; D remains unclear. The CDR3 has 14 residues. Germline values: CDR1 ENHRY, CDR2 SYGVKD. With 11 bases removed from V and 0 bases from J, the gap between germline ends came to 16 bases. The DNA of the CDR3 is TGTGCCTCGAAAACGAGGCAGAACCAAGAGACCCAGTACTTC. It encodes CASKTRQNQETQYF.

Regarding this clonotype: The conserved final phenylalanine or tryptophan is absent from the CDR3, which likely points to a read error. The chain uses TRBV11-2 and TRBJ2-5; D is unresolved. Trimming removed 3 bases at V and 2 bases at J, with 10 bases between. The CDR3 is 14 amino acids. CDR1 is SGHAT, CDR2 FQNNGV, per germline. CDR3 protein: CASSFIPSQETQYL. The CDR3 nucleotides read TGTGCCAGCAGCTTCATACCGAGTCAAGAGACCCAGTACCTC.